These 15 T cell receptor beta chains share one sample of origin, sequenced in a study of patients and donors after allogeneic stem cell transplantation. TCRdb analysed the RT-PCR reads with MiXCR anew, one entry per CDR3 protein. The sample contains about 230,000 distinct CDR3 sequences, 13% to 15% of which appear only once. The sample comprised blood, either unsorted or a sorted T cell fraction (not recorded which). The receptors derive from a human donor who was either an allogeneic HSCT recipient or a stem cell or donor lymphocyte infusion donor (not recorded which). It is not recorded whose cells these are; they may come from a transplant donor.

This clonotype came up a few times. V and J are TRBV5-6 and TRBJ1-1, with D maybe TRBD1 (5 bases). Trimming stripped 4 bases from V and 3 bases from J, with 16 bases between. The CDR3 length is 15 residues. The germline CDR1 and CDR2 sequences are SGHDT and YYEEEE. As DNA, the CDR3 is TGTGCCAGCAGCGCCGGGACTACCACGCACACTGAAGCTTTCTTT. It translates to CASSAGTTTHTEAFF.

This clonotype was seen more than once but under ten times. As DNA, the CDR3 is TGTGCCAGCAGTGCCCCCCACAACAGGGGGCTGAGGGTAAACTATGGCTACACCTTC. Its translation: CASSAPHNRGLRVNYGYTF. The chain uses TRBV6-1 and TRBJ1-2; 9 bases fit TRBD1. This CDR3 comprises 19 residues. V shed 4 bases and J 2 bases; nucleotides not matched to a gene: 17. The germline V gene has CDR1 MNHNS and CDR2 SASEGT.

This clonotype was detected a few times. This sequence joins TRBV4-2 and TRBJ1-2, with D maybe TRBD1 (5 bases). The CDR3 loop spans 15 amino acids. V was trimmed by 0 bases and J by 3 bases, leaving 11 bases between them. Germline CDR1 and CDR2: LGHNA and YNFKEQ. Here the CDR3 reads CASSQDWGGDYGYTF. For the CDR3, the DNA is TGTGCCAGCAGCCAAGATTGGGGCGGGGACTATGGCTACACCTTC.

This clonotype was detected only a few times. The chain recombines TRBV5-1 with TRBJ2-7; 8 nucleotides agree with TRBD1. This CDR3 has 15 amino acids. CDR1 is SGHRS and CDR2 is YFSETQ in the germline V gene. Germline trimming cut 0 bases from V and 6 bases from J; bases unmatched to any gene: 8. The CDR3 DNA reads as TGCGCCAGCAGCTTGGGGGCAGGGGGCTTGAGCGAGCAGTACTTC. Its translation is CASSLGAGGLSEQYF.

In this sample, this clonotype turned up many times. V usage is TRBV19 and J usage is TRBJ1-5; D may be TRBD1 (6 bases). The V gene's germline CDR1 is LNHDA and CDR2 SQIVND (reference sequence). The ends were cut back, 5 bases at V and 6 bases at J, with 20 bases in the middle. CDR3 length: 16 residues. The CDR3 here is CASSATGTIYPQPQHF. CDR3 coding DNA: TGTGCCAGTAGTGCAACCGGGACAATTTATCCTCAGCCCCAGCATTTT. The variable domain in full, with the rest retrieved from reference TRBV19 and TRBJ1-5, is DGGITQSPKYLFRKEGQNVTLSCEQNLNHDAMYWYRQDPGQGLRLIYYSQIVNDFQKGDIAEGYSVSREKKESFPLTVTSAQKNPTAFYLCASSATGTIYPQPQHFGDGTRLSIL.

This clonotype is a singleton in its sample. This sequence joins TRBV6-5 and TRBJ1-4, with D hard to call. The CDR3 is 14 amino acids. Trimming removed 6 bases at V and 7 bases at J, with 15 bases between. The germline gives CDR1 MNHEY, CDR2 SVGAGI. CDR3 region: CASSFSQLGEKLFF. In nucleotides, the CDR3 is TGTGCCAGCAGCTTCTCGCAGTTGGGTGAAAAACTGTTTTTT.

In this sample, this clonotype turned up a few times. This rearrangement joins TRBV19 to TRBJ2-7; 10 nucleotides agree with TRBD2. V shed 9 bases and J 2 bases; nucleotides not matched to a gene: 10. Germline-derived CDR1 and CDR2 are LNHDA and SQIVND (reference sequence). This CDR3 contains 15 residues. The CDR3 protein is CASQEQRGGTYEQYF. CDR3 DNA: TGTGCCAGCCAAGAACAGCGGGGGGGCACCTACGAGCAGTACTTC.

This clonotype was seen more than once but under ten times. The rearrangement uses TRBV2 and TRBJ2-2; TRBD1 matches 10 bases. The V and J ends lost 2 bases and 6 bases, in that order; junction bases with no gene match: 6. The germline CDR1 and CDR2 sequences are SNHLY and FYNNEI. CDR3 length equals 16 residues. CDR3 bases: TGTGCCAGCAGTGAATTGGGACAGGGGTTTGCCGGGGAGCTGTTTTTT. Translated: CASSELGQGFAGELFF.

In this sample, this clonotype turned up a few times. The chain carries TRBV19 and TRBJ1-5, with 7 bases matching TRBD1. This CDR3 has 15 residues. CDR1 and CDR2 from the germline V gene are LNHDA and SQIVND (reference sequence). The V segment lost 6 bases and the J segment 2 bases; nucleotides outside the gene matches: 7. The CDR3 nucleotides are TGTGCCAGTAGCCCGGGACAGTGGGGCAATCAGCCCCAGCATTTT. It translates to CASSPGQWGNQPQHF.

The rearrangement links TRBV28 to TRBJ1-2; TRBD1 matches 7 bases. V was pared by 8 bases and J by 2 bases, with 2 bases of the junction left unmatched. CDR3 size: 12 residues. Germline assignment: CDR1 MDHEN and CDR2 SYDVKM. The CDR3 bases are TGTGCCAGCGAGGGACAGAACTATGGCTACACCTTC. Protein: CASEGQNYGYTF.

V usage is TRBV27 and J usage is TRBJ2-7, with D uncertain. The CDR3 is made up of 12 amino acids. Germline V gene lookup returns CDR1 MNHEY and CDR2 SMNVEV (reference sequence). Trimming cost V 3 bases and J 7 bases, with 10 bases left between them. DNA of the CDR3: TGTGCCAGCAGTTTGCCGCCCGGTGAGCAGTACTTC. Amino acids: CASSLPPGEQYF.

Ten or more counts support this clonotype. The chain combines TRBV4-1 with TRBJ2-7; D possibly uses TRBD1 or TRBD2 (5 bases each). The CDR3 covers 15 residues. The germline V and J ends were trimmed by 5 bases and 2 bases, with 16 bases remaining between them. Germline V CDR1 and CDR2: MGHRA, YSYEKL. CDR3 amino acids: CASSEGWGRTYEQYF. CDR3 bases: TGCGCCAGCAGCGAAGGGTGGGGACGCACCTACGAGCAGTACTTC.

CDR3 sequence (DNA): TGTGCCAGCAGAGACACCATGAACACTGAAGCTTTCTTT. As protein: CASRDTMNTEAFF. V usage is TRBV12-3 or TRBV12-4 and J usage is TRBJ1-1; D is unresolved. V lost 6 bases and J 0 bases, leaving 8 bases between the germline ends. This CDR3 has 13 amino acids.

This clonotype was detected ten times or more. The genes are TRBV20-1 and TRBJ2-5; 9 bases agree with TRBD2. V was pared by 6 bases and J by 5 bases, with 7 bases of the junction left unmatched. CDR3 length equals 13 residues. Germline lookup yields CDR1 DFQATT and CDR2 SNEGSKA (reference sequence). Here the CDR3 reads CSAVSGSAETQYF. CDR3 nucleotide sequence: TGCAGTGCCGTTAGCGGGAGCGCCGAGACCCAGTACTTC.

The sample holds a few counts of this clonotype. V is TRBV9 and J is TRBJ2-7; D is unclear. The CDR3 contains 14 residues. Germline CDR1 is SGDLS and CDR2 is YYNGEE. V lost 0 bases and J 6 bases, leaving 13 bases between the germline ends. This CDR3 reads CASSVALSWTEQYF. The DNA for the CDR3 is TGTGCCAGCAGCGTAGCCCTTTCGTGGACCGAGCAGTACTTC.